The subject of this entry is one TCR beta chain. No antigen is known for it. This specimen comes from a study of T cell repertoires in cytomegalovirus infection. Overall study: Recently identified HLA-C-restricted and well-studied HLA-B-restricted CMV epitopes were used. The study, taken as a whole, reports: Carriage of CMV together with the relevant HLA was identifiable through cumulative public TCR beta family frequency. The ex vivo response was dominated by HLA-C-restricted CMV-specific TCR beta clonotypes.

The ends were cut back, 3 bases at V and 1 base at J, with 7 bases in the middle. CDR1 is SGHAT, CDR2 FQNNGV, per germline. The CDR3 is 13 amino acids. TCRdb processed the reads anew with MiXCR; each CDR3 protein has one entry. The data hold roughly 920,000 distinct CDR3 sequences, with roughly 31% observed a single time. The chain recombines TRBV11-2 with TRBJ2-7; D remains unclear. Sample: cultured CD8+ T cells from PBMCs, taken from culture after CMV antigen stimulation. This TCR came from a human donor in good health (CMV status not recorded). Some clones in this sample may be carry-over from other donors' samples. The CDR3 nucleotides read TGTGCCAGCAGCTTGTCGAGGTCCTACGAGCAGTACGTC. This sequence encodes CASSLSRSYEQYV.